These 27 T cell receptor beta chains were sequenced from one sample in a study of OX40 agonist ivuxolimab in advanced cancers. Data came from immunoSEQ multiplex PCR; TCRdb stores just in-frame clones and leaves some out. The sample has some 40,000 clones, roughly 80% seen once. The starting material was CD4+ or CD8+ T cells sorted from blood, obtained in a trial of the OX40 agonist ivuxolimab. All receptors come from an adult with an advanced solid tumor such as melanoma, head and neck, liver or kidney cancer.

The chain employs TRBV27 and TRBJ1-2; 9 positions match TRBD1. The CDR3 loop spans 13 amino acids. The V gene's germline CDR1 is MNHEY and CDR2 SMNVEV (reference sequence). V shed 2 bases and J 8 bases; nucleotides not matched to a gene: 3. The CDR3 reads CASSLRTGEGYTF. The CDR3 coding sequence is TGTGCCAGCAGTTTAAGGACAGGGGAAGGCTACACCTTC.

The chain has TRBV7-3 and TRBJ2-3, with 10 nucleotides matching TRBD2. Germline values: CDR1 SGHTA, CDR2 FQGTGA. CDR3 length equals 15 residues. V lost 3 bases, J lost 1 base, and 1 base stayed unmatched. CDR3 amino acids: CASSLGTSGTDTQYF. CDR3 DNA: TGTGCCAGCAGCTTGGGGACTAGCGGCACAGATACGCAGTATTTT. The full variable domain, with the rest looked up from reference TRBV7-3 and TRBJ2-3, is GAGVSQTPSNKVTEKGKYVELRCDPISGHTALYWYRQSLGQGPEFLIYFQGTGAADDSGLPNDRFFAVRPEGSVSTLKIQRTERGDSAVYLCASSLGTSGTDTQYFGPGTRLTVL.

The rearrangement links TRBV27 to TRBJ1-1; D remains unclear. The CDR3 length is 18 residues. Trimming pared 0 bases from V and 11 bases from J, leaving 28 bases between. The germline CDR1 and CDR2 sequences are MNHEY and SMNVEV (reference sequence). As DNA, the CDR3 is TGTGCCAGCAGTTTATCGAGTCGCGGGGTGAGCTTGTCTGAAGTGGCTTTCTTT. This translates into CASSLSSRGVSLSEVAFF.

The count of this clone is one. V usage is TRBV10-3 and J usage is TRBJ2-3; 11 bases agree with TRBD2. CDR1 and CDR2 (germline): ENHRY, SYGVKD. J gave up 5 bases and V 0 bases, and 4 bases lay outside the gene matches. The CDR3 is 16 amino acids. CDR3 amino acids: CAISESTGLAGDTQYF. The CDR3 bases are TGTGCCATCAGTGAGTCCACAGGACTAGCGGGAGATACGCAGTATTTT.

This rearrangement joins TRBV4-2 to TRBJ1-4; TRBD1 is a possible D gene (5 bases). The CDR3 has 15 amino acids. Trimming pared 0 bases from V and 4 bases from J, leaving 9 bases between. The germline gives CDR1 LGHNA, CDR2 YNFKEQ. The CDR3: CASSQDPGFNEKLFF. CDR3 sequence (DNA): TGTGCCAGCAGCCAAGATCCAGGGTTTAATGAAAAACTGTTTTTT.

Only a few counts were recorded for this clone. The rearrangement links TRBV5-4 to TRBJ2-2; D remains unclear. V lost 6 bases, J lost 6 bases, and 12 bases lay in between. From germline, CDR1 is SGHNT and CDR2 YYREEE (reference sequence). This CDR3 has 13 amino acids. CDR3 DNA sequence: TGTGCCAGCACCTTAGGCGAAGCCGGGGAGCTGTTTTTT. As protein: CASTLGEAGELFF.

This clone was recorded once. The chain joins TRBV7-2 to TRBJ2-5; maybe TRBD1 (6 bases). The CDR3 loop spans 14 amino acids. In germline, CDR1 is SGHTA, CDR2 FQGNSA. Trimming cost V 2 bases and J 11 bases, with 18 bases left between them. The CDR3, as DNA: TGTGCCAGCAGCTTAAAGGCAGGGGCTAGGGAGCAGTACTTC. Protein sequence: CASSLKAGAREQYF.

A note on this clone: Additional DNA sequences in this sample encode the identical CDR3. This rearrangement joins TRBV9 to TRBJ2-3; 9 positions agree with TRBD2. CDR3 length: 15 residues. Losses at the gene ends were 2 bases for V and 6 bases for J; bases not matched to a gene: 7. Per germline, CDR1 SGDLS and CDR2 YYNGEE. The CDR3 loop reads CASSVAGGPVDTQYF. CDR3 sequence (DNA): TGTGCCAGCAGCGTGGCGGGAGGGCCGGTGGATACGCAGTATTTT.

The gene calls are TRBV19 and TRBJ1-2, with D uncertain. The CDR3 covers 12 residues. In germline, CDR1 is LNHDA, CDR2 SQIVND (reference sequence). V lost 6 bases to trimming and J lost 3 bases, with 8 bases between them. The CDR3 DNA reads TGTGCCAGTAGGAGTTGGGACTATGGCTACACCTTC. As protein: CASRSWDYGYTF. Full variable domain (remainder filled in from reference TRBV19 and TRBJ1-2): DGGITQSPKYLFRKEGQNVTLSCEQNLNHDAMYWYRQDPGQGLRLIYYSQIVNDFQKGDIAEGYSVSREKKESFPLTVTSAQKNPTAFYLCASRSWDYGYTFGSGTRLTVV.

V and J are TRBV6-5 and TRBJ1-1; possible D gene TRBD1, 5 bases. Trimming pared 2 bases from V and 4 bases from J, leaving 14 bases between. The CDR3 is 15 residues long. Per the germline V gene, CDR1 is MNHEY and CDR2 is SVGAGI. CDR3: CASSYGRTGGTEAFF. Here the CDR3 DNA reads TGTGCCAGCAGTTACGGTCGAACAGGCGGCACTGAAGCTTTCTTT.

This clone occurred once. CDR3 sequence: CASSLLAANSYNEQFF. The DNA for the CDR3 is TGCGCCAGCAGCTTGCTAGCGGCTAACTCCTACAATGAGCAGTTCTTC. This chain links TRBV5-1 with TRBJ2-1, with TRBD2 identical over 7 bases. Per the germline V gene, CDR1 is SGHRS and CDR2 is YFSETQ. Unmatched junction bases numbered 4, after V lost 1 base and J lost 0 bases. The CDR3 consists of 16 residues. The full variable domain, in which reference TRBV5-1 and TRBJ2-1 provide the parts outside the CDR3, is KAGVTQTPRYLIKTRGQQVTLSCSPISGHRSVSWYQQTPGQGLQFLFEYFSETQRNKGNFPGRFSGRQFSNSRSEMNVSTLELGDSALYLCASSLLAANSYNEQFFGPGTRLTVL.

The gene calls are TRBV5-1 and TRBJ2-5; 8 nucleotides match TRBD2. The CDR3 has 14 residues. J was trimmed by 5 bases and V by 4 bases; bases with no gene match: 7. The germline CDR1 and CDR2 sequences are SGHRS and YFSETQ. CDR3 loop: CASSGGLVMETQYF. CDR3 coding DNA: TGCGCCAGCAGCGGGGGACTAGTTATGGAGACCCAGTACTTC. The full variable domain, completed using reference TRBV5-1 and TRBJ2-5, is KAGVTQTPRYLIKTRGQQVTLSCSPISGHRSVSWYQQTPGQGLQFLFEYFSETQRNKGNFPGRFSGRQFSNSRSEMNVSTLELGDSALYLCASSGGLVMETQYFGPGTRLLVL.

This chain links TRBV6-1 with TRBJ2-1, with 10 bases identical to TRBD2. Per the germline V gene, CDR1 is MNHNS and CDR2 is SASEGT. The junction had 3 bases not matched to a gene; V was cut back by 5 bases and J by 5 bases. The CDR3 covers 14 residues. The CDR3 reads CASSTLAGNNEQFF. CDR3 in DNA: TGTGCCAGCAGTACACTAGCGGGAAACAATGAGCAGTTCTTC.

This sequence joins TRBV7-3 and TRBJ2-3, with TRBD2 identical over 15 bases. This CDR3 comprises 17 residues. From germline, CDR1 is SGHTA and CDR2 FQGTGA. The V segment lost 5 bases and the J segment 4 bases; nucleotides outside the gene matches: 7. CDR3 nucleotide sequence: TGTGCCAGCAGCCCCGGACTAGCGGGAGGGCCATCAGATACGCAGTATTTT. This sequence encodes CASSPGLAGGPSDTQYF.

The rearrangement links TRBV28 to TRBJ2-6; no clear D. This CDR3 is built from 18 residues. Germline V CDR1 and CDR2: MDHEN, SYDVKM. V lost 5 bases and J lost 2, with 19 bases in between. For the CDR3, the DNA is TGTGCCAGCAGTCCCTATGGATCAGGAGTTACTGGGGCCAACGTCCTGACTTTC. It yields the protein CASSPYGSGVTGANVLTF.

Comment on this clone: The junction differs from germline at one of its ends, possibly a read error. The chain combines TRBV7-9 with TRBJ2-1; D unresolved. The CDR3 runs to 12 residues. Germline-derived CDR1 and CDR2 are SEHNR and FQNEAQ (reference sequence). The CDR3 region has the DNA TGCGCCAGCAGCCAAGATTGGGGTGAGCAGTTCTTC. Translation: CASSQDWGEQFF.

The chain joins TRBV7-8 to TRBJ2-1; D gene unclear. The length of the CDR3 is 15 residues. Germline V gene data show CDR1 as SGHVS and CDR2 as FQNEAQ. The V end was cut by 6 bases, the J end by 0 bases, with 12 bases between. CDR3 in amino acids: CASSLSSSSYNEQFF. In nucleotides, the CDR3 is TGTGCCAGCAGTCTTAGCAGCAGCTCCTACAATGAGCAGTTCTTC. The whole variable domain, remainder taken from reference TRBV7-8 and TRBJ2-1, is GAGVSQSPRYKVAKRGQDVALRCDPISGHVSLFWYQQALGQGPEFLTYFQNEAQLDKSGLPSDRFFAERPEGSVSTLKIQRTQQEDSAVYLCASSLSSSSYNEQFFGPGTRLTVL.

This clone has only a few counts. The chain recombines TRBV30 with TRBJ1-1, with D possibly being TRBD1 (5 bases). This CDR3 comprises 13 residues. The ends were cut back, 2 bases at V and 7 bases at J, with 14 bases in the middle. Germline assignment: CDR1 GTSNPN and CDR2 SVGIG (reference sequence). The CDR3, as DNA: TGTGCCTGGAGTTATGGCCAGGGTAATGAAGCTTTCTTT. Translation gives CAWSYGQGNEAFF.

The gene calls are TRBV19 and TRBJ2-5; D may be TRBD1 (6 bases). This CDR3 spans 12 amino acids. Germline CDR1 reads LNHDA; CDR2 reads SQIVND (reference sequence). Trimming took off 7 bases at V and 5 bases at J, with 11 bases between the two ends. The CDR3 loop reads CASIGRGETQYF. The CDR3 DNA sequence: TGTGCCAGTATAGGAAGGGGGGAGACCCAGTACTTC.

This clone was counted a single time. V is TRBV28 and J is TRBJ2-7; maybe TRBD1 (6 bases). The CDR3 totals 11 residues. The germline CDR1 and CDR2 sequences are MDHEN and SYDVKM. V gave up 5 bases and J gave up 13 bases, with 15 bases separating them. This CDR3 is CASSNRDKIYF. CDR3 in DNA: TGTGCCAGCAGTAACCGGGACAAAATATACTTC.

The chain recombines TRBV27 with TRBJ1-2; 9 bases line up with TRBD1. V shed 0 bases and J 0 bases; nucleotides not matched to a gene: 5. The CDR3 is 17 residues long. Per germline, CDR1 MNHEY and CDR2 SMNVEV (reference sequence). CDR3 amino acids: CASSLSRTGEANYGYTF. CDR3 nucleotides: TGTGCCAGCAGTTTATCACGGACAGGGGAAGCTAACTATGGCTACACCTTC.

The chain joins TRBV28 to TRBJ2-7; no clear D gene. Trimming stripped 5 bases from V and 0 bases from J, with 8 bases between. The germline CDR1 and CDR2 sequences are MDHEN and SYDVKM. CDR3 length: 13 residues. The CDR3 loop reads CASSPPPSYEQYF. In DNA form, the CDR3 reads TGTGCCAGCAGTCCTCCTCCCTCCTACGAGCAGTACTTC. Together with reference TRBV28 and TRBJ2-7, the CDR3 gives the full variable domain: DVKVTQSSRYLVKRTGEKVFLECVQDMDHENMFWYRQDPGLGLRLIYFSYDVKMKEKGDIPEGYSVSREKKERFSLILESASTNQTSMYLCASSPPPSYEQYFGPGTRLTVT.

This chain links TRBV27 with TRBJ2-5; 11 bases match TRBD2. After removal of 5 bases from V and 5 bases from J, the junction contained 7 bases not matched to a gene. This CDR3 region has 15 residues. Germline V gene sequence: CDR1 MNHEY, CDR2 SMNVEV (reference sequence). CDR3 DNA: TGTGCCAGCAGTCCCACACTAGCGGGAGTGGAGACCCAGTACTTC. As protein: CASSPTLAGVETQYF.

This clone is termed medium-sized (0.01 to 0.1%). The V and J genes are TRBV11-3 and TRBJ2-3, with D uncertain. Trimming shortened V by 2 bases and J by 6 bases, and 9 bases separated the two germline ends. Germline CDR1 SGHNT, CDR2 YENEEA. CDR3 size: 13 residues. This chain's CDR3 is CASSLNLRDTQYF. The CDR3 DNA follows: TGTGCCAGCAGCTTAAACCTCCGTGATACGCAGTATTTT.

The gene calls are TRBV19 and TRBJ2-3; 12 bases are shared with TRBD1. V lost 6 bases, J lost 5 bases, and 15 bases stayed unmatched. The germline V gene encodes CDR1 LNHDA and CDR2 SQIVND (reference sequence). The CDR3 length is 18 residues. CDR3 loop: CASSTTRGTGGEVDTQYF. In DNA form, the CDR3 reads TGTGCCAGTAGCACCACTAGAGGGACAGGGGGCGAGGTAGATACGCAGTATTTT.

CDR3 DNA: TGTGCCTGGAGTCGCGCACTGGGGGAGGGCAATCAGCCCCAGCATTTT. Translating gives CAWSRALGEGNQPQHF. The chain joins TRBV30 to TRBJ1-5; TRBD1 might be the D (5 bases). The CDR3 is made up of 16 amino acids. The V gene's germline CDR1 is GTSNPN and CDR2 SVGIG (reference sequence). Trimming took 2 bases from V and 2 from J, leaving 16 bases between them.

The gene calls are TRBV19 and TRBJ1-3; 7 bases map to TRBD1. V dropped 6 bases and J dropped 4; count of bases not matched to a gene: 6. The CDR3 is made up of 14 amino acids. The germline V gene encodes CDR1 LNHDA and CDR2 SQIVND (reference sequence). The CDR3 reads CASSSTGFGNTIYF. For the CDR3, the DNA is TGTGCCAGTAGCTCGACAGGGTTCGGAAACACCATATATTTT. The full variable domain, completed using reference TRBV19 and TRBJ1-3, is DGGITQSPKYLFRKEGQNVTLSCEQNLNHDAMYWYRQDPGQGLRLIYYSQIVNDFQKGDIAEGYSVSREKKESFPLTVTSAQKNPTAFYLCASSSTGFGNTIYFGEGSWLTVV.